One sample yielded the 20 T cell receptor beta chains listed below, sequenced in a study of blood T cell repertoires in COVID-19. Using immunoSEQ multiplex PCR, the repertoire was profiled, and TCRdb retains in-frame clones only, with some absent. The table lists about 250,000 clones, around nine tenths of them singletons. Material for sequencing was peripheral blood. The receptors derive from a woman aged 55-75 years who had recovered from COVID-19.

V gene TRBV27 combines with J gene TRBJ2-5, with D maybe TRBD1 (5 bases). CDR3 length equals 15 residues. Between the trimmed V and J ends, which lost 3 bases and 1 base, there was a span of 12 bases. Per germline, CDR1 MNHEY and CDR2 SMNVEV (reference sequence). The CDR3 loop is CASSFLQGGQETQYF. The CDR3 region has the DNA TGTGCCAGCAGTTTTCTCCAGGGCGGCCAAGAGACCCAGTACTTC.

Written as DNA, the CDR3 is TGTGCCAGCAGACAACCGCGACAGGGAGCGGAGGGAAACACCATATATTTT. Residues: CASRQPRQGAEGNTIYF. This sequence joins TRBV2 and TRBJ1-3; TRBD1 aligns across 7 bases. J gave up 4 bases and V 6 bases, and 15 bases lay outside the gene matches. CDR1 and CDR2 from the germline V gene are SNHLY and FYNNEI. The CDR3 runs to 17 residues. Full variable domain (remainder filled in from reference TRBV2 and TRBJ1-3): EPEVTQTPSHQVTQMGQEVILRCVPISNHLYFYWYRQILGQKVEFLVSFYNNEISEKSEIFDDQFSVERPDGSNFTLKIRSTKLEDSAMYFCASRQPRQGAEGNTIYFGEGSWLTVV.

The V call is TRBV27, the J call TRBJ1-1; TRBD1 matches 9 bases. This CDR3 has 15 amino acids. Germline trimming cut 6 bases from V and 10 bases from J; bases unmatched to any gene: 15. CDR1 and CDR2 from the germline V gene are MNHEY and SMNVEV (reference sequence). As DNA, the CDR3 is TGTGCCAGCAGGGCAGCGGACAGGGGAGGGTTTGGAGCTTTCTTT. It is translated as CASRAADRGGFGAFF.

The sample holds a few counts of this clone. The chain recombines TRBV4-2 with TRBJ2-1; no clear D. CDR1 LGHNA and CDR2 YNFKEQ come from the germline V gene. Trimming shortened V by 4 bases and J by 5 bases, and 15 bases separated the two germline ends. The CDR3 consists of 15 residues. CDR3 loop: CASSPQVDIDNEQFF. CDR3 DNA: TGTGCCAGCAGCCCTCAGGTAGACATCGACAATGAGCAGTTCTTC.

The chain employs TRBV7-8 and TRBJ2-2; TRBD2 matches at 9 bases. Germline assignment: CDR1 SGHVS and CDR2 FQNEAQ. The CDR3 has 18 amino acids. V shed 5 bases and J 4 bases; nucleotides not matched to a gene: 14. CDR3 coding DNA: TGTGCCAGCAGCGCCAGAGCGGGGGGCCCCCTGGGCACCGGGGAGCTGTTTTTT. This encodes CASSARAGGPLGTGELFF.

The chain recombines TRBV7-9 with TRBJ2-2, with 9 positions matching TRBD1. The CDR3 sequence is 15 residues long. V shed 7 bases and J 2 bases; nucleotides not matched to a gene: 5. Germline CDR1 SEHNR, CDR2 FQNEAQ (reference sequence). For the CDR3, the DNA is TGTGCCAGCACCGACAGGGGGGGTAACACCGGGGAGCTGTTTTTT. Translation: CASTDRGGNTGELFF.

The V call is TRBV5-1, the J call TRBJ2-7, with 8 bases fitting TRBD1. Trimming removed 4 bases from V and 1 base from J; junction bases left unmatched: 10. The CDR3 runs to 16 residues. Germline CDR1 SGHRS, CDR2 YFSETQ. This CDR3 is CASSPQGALGSYEQYF. The DNA for the CDR3 is TGCGCCAGCAGCCCTCAGGGGGCCCTGGGATCCTACGAGCAGTACTTC.

The CDR3 coding sequence is TGTGCCAGCAGTACCGGGACTAGTGGCTACACCTTC. Translated, it gives CASSTGTSGYTF. The rearrangement uses TRBV12-3 or TRBV12-4 and TRBJ1-2, with D perhaps matching TRBD1 (5 bases). The CDR3 is 12 amino acids. The ends were cut back, 5 bases at V and 7 bases at J, with 11 bases in the middle.

The V gene is TRBV11-3, the J gene TRBJ2-3, with 7 bases identical to TRBD2. Germline trimming cut 1 base from V and 1 base from J; bases unmatched to any gene: 2. CDR3 size: 15 residues. CDR1 is SGHNT and CDR2 is YENEEA in the germline V gene. The CDR3 coding sequence is TGTGCCAGCAGCTTAGTCGCGGGGGGCACAGATACGCAGTATTTT. Protein product: CASSLVAGGTDTQYF.

This sequence joins TRBV7-2 and TRBJ1-5; D may be TRBD1 (5 bases). Germline V gene sequence: CDR1 SGHTA, CDR2 FQGNSA. V was pared by 5 bases and J by 6 bases, with 14 bases between. The CDR3 runs 14 residues. CDR3 nucleotides: TGTGCCAGCAGCCCCAGGGCGGGGGTTCAGCCCCAGCATTTT. This encodes CASSPRAGVQPQHF.

This rearrangement joins TRBV5-1 to TRBJ2-2; D unclear. Between the trimmed V and J ends, which lost 0 bases and 4 bases, there was a span of 4 bases. Germline CDR1 and CDR2: SGHRS and YFSETQ. The CDR3 runs 13 residues. CDR3 amino acids: CASSLAGTGELFF. The CDR3 nucleotides read TGCGCCAGCAGCTTGGCCGGCACCGGGGAGCTGTTTTTT.

The chain carries TRBV7-9 and TRBJ1-3; D is uncertain. The CDR3 extends over 19 amino acids. Germline loops: CDR1 SEHNR, CDR2 FQNEAQ (reference sequence). Trimming shortened V by 0 bases and J by 4 bases, and 22 bases separated the two germline ends. The CDR3 region has the DNA TGTGCCAGCAGCTTAGCTACACTCACCTTCGGGTTTGCCGGAAACACCATATATTTT. Translated, it gives CASSLATLTFGFAGNTIYF.

This sequence joins TRBV18 and TRBJ2-1; tentatively, D is TRBD1 (6 bases). Looked up from germline, CDR1 is KGHSH and CDR2 is LQKENI. V was shortened by 5 bases and J by 6 bases, with 8 bases between the two germline ends. This CDR3 is built from 12 residues. CDR3 protein: CASSNRVNEQFF. The CDR3 bases are TGTGCCAGCTCAAACAGGGTCAATGAGCAGTTCTTC.

In its sample, this clone was seen many times. This chain connects TRBV28 to TRBJ2-7; TRBD2 matches at 12 bases. V lost 6 bases and J lost 5; bases outside the gene matches: 11. From germline, CDR1 is MDHEN and CDR2 SYDVKM. The CDR3 consists of 16 residues. CDR3 in DNA: TGTGCCAGCAGGGGAAAAAGGACTAGCGGGGTCAACGAGCAGTACTTC. This encodes CASRGKRTSGVNEQYF.

The V gene is TRBV6-4, the J gene TRBJ1-6; 9 bases agree with TRBD1. This CDR3 is built from 16 residues. The junction had 7 bases not matched to a gene; V was cut back by 6 bases and J by 4 bases. Germline V CDR1 and CDR2: MRHNA, SNTAGT. CDR3 in amino acids: CASRAGDRAYNSPLHF. CDR3 sequence (DNA): TGTGCCAGCAGGGCCGGGGACAGGGCTTATAATTCACCCCTCCACTTT.

CDR3 nucleotide sequence: TGTGCCAGCAGTTACTCGATAGGGAGGGAGGGCACTGAAGCTTTCTTT. Amino acid sequence: CASSYSIGREGTEAFF. The gene calls are TRBV6-5 and TRBJ1-1; no definite D call. In germline, CDR1 is MNHEY, CDR2 SVGAGI. The CDR3 covers 16 residues. Deletions cut 0 bases from V and 4 bases from J, with 15 bases between.

V is TRBV27 and J is TRBJ1-6, with 7 nucleotides matching TRBD1. The J segment lost 8 bases and the V segment lost 2 bases, leaving 3 bases of the junction unmatched. CDR3 length: 14 residues. Germline V gene sequence: CDR1 MNHEY, CDR2 SMNVEV (reference sequence). CDR3 sequence reads: CASSLRQGDSPLHF. CDR3 sequence (DNA): TGTGCCAGCAGTTTAAGACAGGGTGATTCACCCCTCCACTTT.

This chain connects TRBV7-3 to TRBJ2-3; 9 positions match TRBD2. V shed 3 bases, J shed 0 bases, and the junction held 10 bases outside the gene matches. The length of the CDR3 is 18 residues. CDR1 and CDR2 (germline): SGHTA, FQGTGA. CDR3 bases: TGTGCCAGCAGCTTCGGTGCGGGGGGGGCACCTAGCACAGATACGCAGTATTTT. Amino acids: CASSFGAGGAPSTDTQYF.

The chain recombines TRBV6-5 with TRBJ2-3; 8 bases agree with TRBD1. CDR3 length: 15 residues. Unmatched junction bases numbered 7, after V lost 5 bases and J lost 3 bases. Germline values: CDR1 MNHEY, CDR2 SVGAGI. The CDR3 region is CASSRRTGRTDTQYF. CDR3 nucleotide sequence: TGTGCCAGCAGTAGGAGGACAGGGAGGACAGATACGCAGTATTTT.

The chain has TRBV15 and TRBJ2-7; 8 bases align to TRBD1. This CDR3 is built from 13 residues. V trimming: 8 bases; J trimming: 0 bases; junction bases outside the gene matches: 3. CDR1 is LNHNV and CDR2 is YYDKDF in the germline V gene (reference sequence). The CDR3 DNA sequence: TGTGCCACCCGGACAGGGAGCTCCTACGAGCAGTACTTC. Its translation: CATRTGSSYEQYF.